Below, 23 T cell receptor beta chains from the same sample are listed, as sequenced in a study of T cell responses to AZD1222 COVID-19 vaccine (dated by TCRdb to the early 2020s). Library preparation employed the immunoSEQ multiplex PCR assay. TCRdb obtained this table from immuneACCESS and retained in-frame rearrangements with V and J assigned. These tables miss some clones; where compared with another copy, unresolved V genes account for less than half of the shortfall, and the remainder is unexplained. The sample profile shows 150,000 to 160,000 clones; over 90% of them were found once. 1.5% of the sample belongs to the ten largest clones. The time point tag for this specimen amounts to: about 28 days (+/-7) after the second vaccine dose. The material sequenced was peripheral blood, taken 28 days after the second AZD1222 dose. The receptors were gathered from an adult who received the AZD1222 COVID-19 vaccine.

The V call is TRBV28, the J call TRBJ2-1; tentatively, D is TRBD2 (5 bases). The CDR3 is made up of 13 amino acids. V shed 6 bases and J shed 6 bases, with 12 bases lying between them. The germline gives CDR1 MDHEN, CDR2 SYDVKM. The CDR3 loop is CASRGRGLNEQFF. CDR3 nucleotides: TGTGCCAGCAGAGGCCGAGGGCTCAATGAGCAGTTCTTC.

The chain is built from TRBV13 and TRBJ2-7; D uncertain. The CDR3 length is 12 residues. CDR1 is PRHDT, CDR2 FYEKMQ, per germline (reference sequence). Trimming shortened V by 4 bases and J by 4 bases, and 8 bases separated the two germline ends. The CDR3 DNA sequence: TGTGCCAGCAGCTCATCTATATACGAGCAGTACTTC. Translated: CASSSSIYEQYF. The whole variable domain, remainder taken from reference TRBV13 and TRBJ2-7, is AAGVIQSPRHLIKEKRETATLKCYPIPRHDTVYWYQQGPGQDPQFLISFYEKMQSDKGSIPDRFSAQQFSDYHSELNMSSLELGDSALYFCASSSSIYEQYFGPGTRLTVT.

The chain recombines TRBV2 with TRBJ1-4, with D possibly being TRBD1 (5 bases). Germline-derived CDR1 and CDR2 are SNHLY and FYNNEI. Trimming pared 0 bases from V and 4 bases from J, leaving 9 bases between. The CDR3 runs 15 residues. This chain's CDR3 is CASSEAGLINEKLFF. The CDR3 DNA is TGTGCCAGCAGTGAAGCGGGACTGATTAATGAAAAACTGTTTTTT.

The V gene is TRBV2, the J gene TRBJ2-3, with D perhaps TRBD1 (5 bases). The CDR3 contains 15 residues. Trimming shortened V by 7 bases and J by 2 bases, and 16 bases separated the two germline ends. CDR1 and CDR2 from the germline V gene are SNHLY and FYNNEI. As DNA, the CDR3 is TGTGCCAGCACCAGGGAATTTCTTATCACAGATACGCAGTATTTT. Its protein product is CASTREFLITDTQYF.

The chain employs TRBV5-5 and TRBJ2-7, with D perhaps TRBD1 or TRBD2 (5 bases each). Looked up from germline, CDR1 is SGHKS and CDR2 is YYEKEE (reference sequence). Trimming removed 1 base from V and 0 bases from J, with 11 bases in between. This CDR3 contains 15 residues. DNA of the CDR3: TGTGCCAGCAGCTTGTGGGCAGGGAGCTCCTACGAGCAGTACTTC. Translating it yields CASSLWAGSSYEQYF.

The gene calls are TRBV27 and TRBJ2-1; 7 nucleotides line up with TRBD2. Germline V CDR1 and CDR2: MNHEY, SMNVEV (reference sequence). With 5 bases clipped from V and 6 bases from J, the junction kept 10 bases outside the gene matches. The CDR3 is 15 amino acids. CDR3 DNA sequence: TGTGCCAGCAGTGAAAGGACTAGGAGGGGCAATGAGCAGTTCTTC. This sequence encodes CASSERTRRGNEQFF.

Written as DNA, the CDR3 is TGTGCCAGCAGTTCCCCTCCGGGAGCTCGAAACACCATATATTTT. Translating gives CASSSPPGARNTIYF. V usage is TRBV28 and J usage is TRBJ1-3; no reliable D call. CDR3 length: 15 residues. V was cut by 4 bases and J by 5 bases, with 15 bases left in between. Germline lookup yields CDR1 MDHEN and CDR2 SYDVKM.

This chain connects TRBV11-2 to TRBJ1-6; tentatively, D is TRBD1 (5 bases). The V gene's germline CDR1 is SGHAT and CDR2 FQNNGV. V lost 5 bases and J lost 0, with 11 bases in between. This CDR3 contains 16 residues. CDR3 bases: TGTGCCAGCAGCCCGCGACAGCCCTCCTATAATTCACCCCTCCACTTT. This translates into CASSPRQPSYNSPLHF.

The chain is built from TRBV6-6 and TRBJ1-1; TRBD1 is a possible D gene (6 bases). V dropped 5 bases and J dropped 4 bases, with 17 bases sitting between them. Germline V gene lookup returns CDR1 MNHNY and CDR2 SVGAGI (reference sequence). The CDR3 loop spans 15 amino acids. Here the CDR3 DNA reads TGTGCCAGCAGTCGATCCGCAGGGGCGGGCACTGAAGCTTTCTTT. Translated, it gives CASSRSAGAGTEAFF.

This clone occurred once. The chain links TRBV5-4 to TRBJ2-7; D not resolved. From germline, CDR1 is SGHNT and CDR2 YYREEE (reference sequence). The V and J ends lost 5 bases and 2 bases respectively, with 17 bases between them. The CDR3 loop spans 15 amino acids. The CDR3 DNA reads TGTGCCAGCAGTCCTGCCTTGGCGGAAACCTACGAGCAGTACTTC. Amino acid sequence: CASSPALAETYEQYF.

The V and J genes are TRBV11-2 and TRBJ2-3; 8 nucleotides align to TRBD1. CDR1 SGHAT and CDR2 FQNNGV come from the germline V gene. CDR3 length equals 14 residues. V lost 1 base to trimming and J lost 5 bases; unmatched junction nucleotides: 2. The CDR3 nucleotides read TGTGCCAGCAGCTTAGGTGGGACAGGAGATACGCAGTATTTT. This encodes CASSLGGTGDTQYF.

The chain uses TRBV6-5 and TRBJ2-7; TRBD2 aligns across 7 bases. This CDR3 has 15 residues. Germline CDR1 and CDR2: MNHEY and SVGAGI. J gave up 1 base and V 5 bases, and 8 bases lay outside the gene matches. CDR3 residues: CASSLSGNPSYEQYF. The CDR3 nucleotides are TGTGCCAGCAGTCTAAGCGGGAACCCTTCCTACGAGCAGTACTTC.

The V call is TRBV7-3, the J call TRBJ1-2; tentatively, D is TRBD1 (5 bases). The V and J ends lost 5 bases and 6 bases respectively, with 16 bases between them. The CDR3 is 14 amino acids. Germline V gives CDR1 SGHTA, CDR2 FQGTGA. This chain's CDR3 is CASSHPTEAHGYTF. CDR3 bases: TGTGCCAGCAGCCACCCGACAGAAGCTCATGGCTACACCTTC.

The chain couples TRBV13 to TRBJ2-7, with 8 bases matching TRBD1. With 4 bases clipped from V and 5 bases from J, the junction kept 16 bases outside the gene matches. Germline V gene data show CDR1 as PRHDT and CDR2 as FYEKMQ (reference sequence). This CDR3 contains 17 residues. The CDR3 loop reads CASSSQDRETTHHEQYF. CDR3 coding DNA: TGTGCCAGCAGCTCACAGGACAGGGAAACGACTCACCACGAGCAGTACTTC.

The chain joins TRBV18 to TRBJ1-2; a weak D match, TRBD1 (5 bases). The V gene's germline CDR1 is KGHSH and CDR2 LQKENI. Deletions cut 2 bases from V and 7 bases from J, with 14 bases between. CDR3 length: 14 amino acids. CDR3 in amino acids: CASSPVGDLSGYTF. Written as DNA, the CDR3 is TGTGCCAGCTCACCAGTAGGGGACCTGAGTGGCTACACCTTC.

The chain joins TRBV18 to TRBJ2-7; no clear D gene. CDR3 length: 12 residues. The germline V gene encodes CDR1 KGHSH and CDR2 LQKENI. V dropped 3 bases and J dropped 4 bases, with 7 bases sitting between them. CDR3 nucleotide sequence: TGTGCCAGCTCACCTGGACGATACGAGCAGTACTTC. Protein product: CASSPGRYEQYF.

V usage is TRBV20-1 and J usage is TRBJ1-1; D remains ambiguous. This CDR3 contains 13 residues. The germline CDR1 and CDR2 sequences are DFQATT and SNEGSKA (reference sequence). Trimming left V 3 bases short and J 1 base short, with 9 bases between. This CDR3 is CSASRSANTEAFF. CDR3 bases: TGCAGTGCTAGTCGATCAGCGAACACTGAAGCTTTCTTT.

This clone occurred once. The V and J genes are TRBV6-5 and TRBJ1-1; the match to TRBD1 covers 7 bases. Germline V gene lookup returns CDR1 MNHEY and CDR2 SVGAGI. This CDR3 contains 16 residues. V shed 4 bases and J 1 base; nucleotides not matched to a gene: 9. CDR3 DNA sequence: TGTGCCAGCAGTTCCTGGACAGGCACGGGGAACACTGAAGCTTTCTTT. It translates to CASSSWTGTGNTEAFF.

The genes are TRBV11-3 and TRBJ2-1; no clear D. The CDR3 contains 12 residues. V lost 1 base and J lost 6, with 4 bases in between. Germline-derived CDR1 and CDR2 are SGHNT and YENEEA. The CDR3 nucleotides are TGTGCCAGCAGCTTAGGAAGCAATGAGCAGTTCTTC. This encodes CASSLGSNEQFF.

This chain joins TRBV12-5 and TRBJ1-5; D gene uncertain. The CDR3 covers 14 residues. V lost 5 bases and J 4 bases, leaving 12 bases between the germline ends. Looked up from germline, CDR1 is LGHNT and CDR2 is FRNRAP. CDR3 bases: TGTGCTAGTGGTGACATCTTCGGGAATCAGCCCCAGCATTTT. It codes for CASGDIFGNQPQHF.

This chain joins TRBV19 and TRBJ2-3; D is unresolved. Germline V gene sequence: CDR1 LNHDA, CDR2 SQIVND (reference sequence). This CDR3 comprises 12 residues. The V gene lost 6 bases and the J gene lost 6 bases, with 10 bases spanning the gap. CDR3 nucleotide sequence: TGTGCCAGTAGGATCTCGGGCGATACGCAGTATTTT. Amino acids: CASRISGDTQYF. The full variable domain, its missing parts supplied by reference TRBV19 and TRBJ2-3, is DGGITQSPKYLFRKEGQNVTLSCEQNLNHDAMYWYRQDPGQGLRLIYYSQIVNDFQKGDIAEGYSVSREKKESFPLTVTSAQKNPTAFYLCASRISGDTQYFGPGTRLTVL.

The V call is TRBV19, the J call TRBJ1-6; 8 bases line up with TRBD1. Per the germline V gene, CDR1 is LNHDA and CDR2 is SQIVND (reference sequence). The CDR3 sequence is 13 residues long. V lost 10 bases, J lost 9 bases, and 8 bases stayed unmatched. The CDR3 loop is CATAGTGLSPLHF. As DNA, the CDR3 is TGTGCCACCGCCGGGACAGGACTTTCACCCCTCCACTTT.

The CDR3 DNA reads as TGTGCCAGCTCACCGCGGACATCTTGGTCTTATGGCTACACCTTC. Its translation is CASSPRTSWSYGYTF. The chain has TRBV18 and TRBJ1-2, with D perhaps TRBD1 (5 bases). CDR1 is KGHSH and CDR2 is LQKENI in the germline V gene. CDR3 length equals 15 residues. Trimming removed 3 bases from V and 5 bases from J, with 16 bases in between.